The T cell receptor (beta chain) under discussion was sequenced for a study of blood T cells in healthy people across ages. Trimming took 4 bases from V and 5 from J; bases not matched to a gene: 2. The CDR3 is 14 amino acids. From germline, CDR1 is DFQATT and CDR2 SNEGSKA (reference sequence). Primers used in a second PCR of roughly 6 to 11 cycles were a sample-barcoded 5' primer and a J-beta primer mix. TCRdb recomputed calls from the 5' RACE reads with MiXCR, one row per CDR3 protein. The sample has some 710,000 distinct CDR3 sequences, about a fifth seen once. This clonotype has only a few counts.

The TCR was taken from a man between 65 and 79 years old in good health. The source material was blood. J is TRBJ2-1 and V is TRBV20-1; TRBD2 agrees at 13 bases. DNA for the CDR3: TGCAGTGCTACCGGACTAGCGGGGGACAATGAGCAGTTCTTC. As protein: CSATGLAGDNEQFF.